These T cell receptor beta chains were read from a single sample in a study of T cells in Graves' hyperthyroidism and ophthalmopathy. One entry per CDR3 protein, called by TCRdb with MiXCR from the multiplex PCR reads. The table includes 750,000 to 900,000 distinct CDR3 sequences, roughly 40% detected once. The sample was blood. The origin of the receptors is a man aged 18-30 years with Graves' hyperthyroidism. Each CDR3 is given without its conserved first and last residue. Fields, in order: clone size, D gene, V gene, CDR3 protein. D genes are given only for firm matches. Rows may omit the clone size; those that give it use once, few, many or a size class.

>few|-|TRBV28
ASSLRGGYGNTIY
>-|TRBD1|TRBV10-3
AISEPTQGAFEQY
>-|TRBD2|TRBV19
ASREGTSGPSYEQY
>-|-|TRBV20-1
SAEGGNSPLH
>-|TRBD1|TRBV29-1
SLRGGAGRQETQY
>few|TRBD1|TRBV5-6
ASSLGQGLSQPQH
>many|-|TRBV7-9
ASSPQTGELF
>many|-|TRBV20-1
SATEGGTEAF
>-|-|TRBV5-1
ASSLGPSLYGYT
>many|-|TRBV14
ASSQDMGLYGYT
>many|-|TRBV12-3/TRBV12-4
ASRPGGITEAF
>-|-|TRBV7-8
ASSLGEQGRETQY
>-|-|TRBV2
ASSPLQGISGNTIY
>few|TRBD1|TRBV6-1
ASMTGGSGNQPQH
>few|-|TRBV5-1
ASSLGGGGTYEQY
>few|TRBD1|TRBV13
ASSRQGRGTEAF
>-|-|TRBV7-2
ASSLGLALSYEQY
>-|-|TRBV2
ATTLGGTGELF
>once|-|TRBV7-2
ASSLRGRVTYEQY
>-|-|TRBV4-1
ASSLKLNQPQH
>-|TRBD1|TRBV19
ASSPGTAAYEQY
>many|-|TRBV10-2
ASSEQTVGNQPQH
>many|TRBD1|TRBV2
ASGTGYYEQY
>few|TRBD1|TRBV5-6
ASSFSSGQRYYEQY
>-|-|TRBV7-8
ASSPSGPTNTGELF
>few|-|TRBV6-5
ASSDGFDTGELF
>-|-|TRBV2
ASSEDGDSPLH
>many|-|TRBV20-1
SASEGQPSGANVLT
>once|-|TRBV7-9
ASSVGEGMSNQPQH
>-|TRBD1|TRBV7-3
ASSLTNGRDRRRETQY
>-|TRBD2|TRBV19
ASSRGEGASYEQY
>-|-|TRBV5-1
ASSVTVRDSYGYT
>-|TRBD1|TRBV5-1
ASSLSGDSNQPQQY
>-|TRBD1|TRBV10-3
ATLEGTADTGELF
>many|-|TRBV7-9
ASTNPAGGYT
>-|-|TRBV9
ASSARGENSPLH
>many|-|TRBV2
ASSEEGRGARGYT
>-|-|TRBV4-1
ASSQGDLREAF
>-|-|TRBV4-1
ASSQATGGGANVLT
>many|-|TRBV15
ATSRALSNSPLH
>once|-|TRBV12-3/TRBV12-4
ASNEPGGPGGSGETQY
>-|-|TRBV25-1
ASSEYLRTGRADTQY
>few|-|TRBV12-3/TRBV12-4
ASRGTTYQPQH
>many|TRBD1|TRBV9
ASSEDRYNSPLH
>-|TRBD1|TRBV15
ATSSLGHRGGNQPQH
>once|-|TRBV9
ASSQENRYYEQY
>-|-|TRBV7-3
ASSPFGQTEAF
>many|-|TRBV7-9
ASSFGQSEAF
>many|-|TRBV6-6
ASSYSGAGANVLT
>-|-|TRBV10-3
ASASDLWNTEAF
>many|-|TRBV10-3
AISESTGANVLT
>many|-|TRBV20-1
SALGGYT
>few|TRBD1|TRBV4-2
ASSQDQGQGEDTEAF
>-|-|TRBV28
ASGSTSPGSYEQY